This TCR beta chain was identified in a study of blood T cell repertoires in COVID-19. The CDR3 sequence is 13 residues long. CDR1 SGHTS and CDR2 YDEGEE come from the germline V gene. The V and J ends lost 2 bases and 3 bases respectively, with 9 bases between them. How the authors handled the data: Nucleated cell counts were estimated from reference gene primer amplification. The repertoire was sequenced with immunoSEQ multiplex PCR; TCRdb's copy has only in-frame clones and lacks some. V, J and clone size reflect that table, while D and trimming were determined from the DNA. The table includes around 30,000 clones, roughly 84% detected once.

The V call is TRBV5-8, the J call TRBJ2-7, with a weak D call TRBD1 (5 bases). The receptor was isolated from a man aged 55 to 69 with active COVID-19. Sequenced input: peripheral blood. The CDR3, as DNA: TGTGCCAGCAGCTTAGGGGATTACTACGAGCAGTACTTC. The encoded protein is CASSLGDYYEQYF.